This is a list of T cell receptor beta chains from one sample in a study of cytomegalovirus exposure and HLA in healthy donors. Measured with immunoSEQ multiplex PCR; TCRdb has only the in-frame clones, and not every one. The table records 220,000 or so clones, around 86% of them present only once. What was sequenced was PBMCs. Source of these receptors: a woman aged 40 to 50 in good health and CMV-seronegative. The CDR3 runs from the conserved cysteine through the conserved F or W. Fields, in order: J gene, clone size, D gene, V gene, CDR3 protein, CDR3 DNA. The D gene is left open where the match is weak. Only some rows state a clone size, as once, few, many or a class for expanded clones.

J: TRBJ1-3
size: -
D: -
V: TRBV4-2
CDR3: CASSQDGWGAGNTIYF
DNA: TGTGCCAGCAGCCAAGATGGATGGGGAGCCGGAAACACCATATATTTT

J: TRBJ2-1
size: once
D: -
V: TRBV5-1
CDR3: CASSETGSSYNKQFF
DNA: TGCGCCAGCAGCGAAACAGGGAGCTCCTACAATAAGCAGTTCTTC

J: TRBJ1-1
size: -
D: TRBD1
V: TRBV20-1
CDR3: CSLTGTTEAFF
DNA: TGCAGTCTGACAGGGACCACTGAAGCTTTCTTT

J: TRBJ1-3
size: -
D: -
V: TRBV5-1
CDR3: CASSLGPGSSGNTIYF
DNA: TGCGCCAGCAGCTTGGGACCGGGGAGCTCTGGAAACACCATATATTTT

J: TRBJ2-7
size: -
D: -
V: TRBV5-1
CDR3: CASSPWGRENYEQYF
DNA: TGCGCCAGCAGCCCGTGGGGGCGGGAGAACTACGAGCAGTACTTC

J: TRBJ1-2
size: -
D: -
V: TRBV30
CDR3: CAWRGRGSNYGYTF
DNA: TGTGCCTGGAGAGGCAGGGGCTCGAATTATGGCTACACCTTC

J: TRBJ1-1
size: -
D: -
V: TRBV5-1
CDR3: CASSREGGNTEAFF
DNA: TGCGCCAGCAGCAGGGAGGGGGGGAACACTGAAGCTTTCTTT

J: TRBJ1-1
size: -
D: -
V: TRBV28
CDR3: CASSLGRGSKRAWMNTEAFF
DNA: TGTGCCAGCAGTTTAGGAAGAGGGTCGAAGAGGGCGTGGATGAACACTGAAGCTTTCTTT

J: TRBJ2-1
size: few
D: -
V: TRBV4-1
CDR3: CASSQHPSIGNEQFF
DNA: TGCGCCAGCAGCCAACATCCTAGCATCGGTAATGAGCAGTTCTTC

J: TRBJ1-1
size: -
D: -
V: TRBV6-6
CDR3: CASSYSAGTLNTEAFF
DNA: TGTGCCAGCAGTTACTCGGCAGGCACCTTGAACACTGAAGCTTTCTTT

J: TRBJ1-1
size: -
D: -
V: TRBV7-3
CDR3: CASSLTGGGNTEAFF
DNA: TGTGCCAGCAGCCTAACTGGCGGCGGGAACACTGAAGCTTTCTTT

J: TRBJ2-7
size: -
D: -
V: TRBV7-3
CDR3: CASSFSGGSHEQYF
DNA: TGTGCCAGCAGCTTCTCCGGAGGGAGCCACGAGCAGTACTTC

J: TRBJ1-1
size: -
D: -
V: TRBV18
CDR3: CASSPIRSVGAPREGDTEAFF
DNA: TGTGCCAGCTCACCAATCAGAAGTGTGGGGGCCCCGAGGGAGGGAGACACTGAAGCTTTCTTT

J: TRBJ2-3
size: -
D: -
V: TRBV5-1
CDR3: CASSLVAVFTDTQYF
DNA: TGCGCCAGCAGCTTGGTTGCGGTTTTCACAGATACGCAGTATTTT

J: TRBJ2-1
size: once
D: TRBD2
V: TRBV5-6
CDR3: CASSTASGSINEQFF
DNA: TGTGCCAGCAGCACCGCTAGCGGGAGTATAAATGAGCAGTTCTTC

J: TRBJ2-7
size: -
D: -
V: TRBV2
CDR3: CASSEQGVAYEQYF
DNA: TGTGCCAGCAGTGAACAAGGGGTGGCCTACGAGCAGTACTTC

J: TRBJ2-7
size: -
D: TRBD2
V: TRBV4-1
CDR3: CASSQDGSAGGLFNEQYF
DNA: TGCGCCAGCAGCCAAGACGGTTCCGCGGGAGGGCTTTTCAACGAGCAGTACTTC

J: TRBJ1-5
size: -
D: -
V: TRBV30
CDR3: CAWNPGGAGNQPQHF
DNA: TGTGCCTGGAACCCGGGGGGGGCCGGCAATCAGCCCCAGCATTTT

J: TRBJ2-7
size: -
D: TRBD2
V: TRBV27
CDR3: CASSPSLAGVSYEQYF
DNA: TGTGCCAGCAGCCCCTCACTAGCGGGAGTTTCCTACGAGCAGTACTTC

J: TRBJ2-2
size: -
D: TRBD1
V: TRBV14
CDR3: CASSQETTGGTYTGELFF
DNA: TGTGCCAGCAGCCAAGAGACGACAGGGGGTACATACACCGGGGAGCTGTTTTTT

J: TRBJ2-7
size: once
D: -
V: TRBV6-5
CDR3: CASSYSRPGVSYEQYF
DNA: TGTGCCAGCAGTTACTCTAGGCCAGGGGTCTCCTACGAGCAGTACTTC

J: TRBJ2-1
size: -
D: -
V: TRBV15
CDR3: CATTGEESSYNEQFF
DNA: TGTGCCACCACCGGAGAGGAGAGCTCCTACAATGAGCAGTTCTTC

J: TRBJ2-7
size: few
D: TRBD1
V: TRBV10-3
CDR3: CAISDLQRGPVEQYF
DNA: TGTGCCATCAGTGACCTTCAAAGGGGGCCCGTCGAGCAGTACTTC

J: TRBJ1-2
size: -
D: -
V: TRBV5-1
CDR3: CASSLAGAHYGYTF
DNA: TGCGCCAGCAGCTTGGCAGGGGCCCACTATGGCTACACCTTC

J: TRBJ2-7
size: -
D: -
V: TRBV27
CDR3: CASSPDFYEQYF
DNA: TGTGCCAGCAGTCCGGACTTCTACGAGCAGTACTTC

J: TRBJ2-5
size: -
D: -
V: TRBV5-1
CDR3: CASSLFSETQYF
DNA: TGCGCCAGCAGCTTGTTTTCGGAGACCCAGTACTTC

J: TRBJ2-2
size: once
D: -
V: TRBV18
CDR3: CASSPGLNTGELFF
DNA: TGTGCCAGCTCACCCGGACTGAACACCGGGGAGCTGTTTTTT

J: TRBJ1-5
size: -
D: -
V: TRBV30
CDR3: CAWNQGTKQPQHF
DNA: TGTGCCTGGAATCAGGGGACTAAACAGCCCCAGCATTTT

J: TRBJ2-3
size: -
D: -
V: TRBV6-1
CDR3: CASSEAQPGADTQYF
DNA: TGTGCCAGCAGTGAAGCGCAGCCAGGGGCAGATACGCAGTATTTT

J: TRBJ2-1
size: -
D: TRBD2
V: TRBV7-3
CDR3: CASSPVAGSYNEQFF
DNA: TGTGCCAGCAGCCCCGTAGCGGGGTCCTACAATGAGCAGTTCTTC

J: TRBJ2-1
size: -
D: TRBD2
V: TRBV5-6
CDR3: CASSRLAGGPSFYNEQFF
DNA: TGTGCCAGCTCCCGGCTAGCGGGAGGGCCCTCGTTCTACAATGAGCAGTTCTTC

J: TRBJ1-4
size: -
D: -
V: TRBV18
CDR3: CASSPQGPSNEKLFF
DNA: TGTGCCAGCTCACCACAGGGGCCATCTAATGAAAAACTGTTTTTT

J: TRBJ1-1
size: -
D: -
V: TRBV5-4
CDR3: CASSDTLNTEAFF
DNA: TGTGCCAGCTCTGACACTTTAAACACTGAAGCTTTCTTT

J: TRBJ2-4
size: few
D: TRBD2
V: TRBV7-6
CDR3: CASSLEVAGGLSKNIQYF
DNA: TGTGCCAGCAGCTTAGAGGTAGCGGGAGGGCTCTCCAAAAACATTCAGTACTTC

J: TRBJ2-1
size: -
D: -
V: TRBV19
CDR3: CASSRDFMNNEQFF
DNA: TGTGCCAGTAGCCGGGACTTCATGAACAATGAGCAGTTCTTC

J: TRBJ2-1
size: -
D: -
V: TRBV18
CDR3: CASSPPPRDEQFF
DNA: TGTGCCAGCTCACCGCCACCCAGGGATGAGCAGTTCTTC

J: TRBJ1-1
size: -
D: -
V: TRBV27
CDR3: CASSRWGVDTEAFF
DNA: TGTGCCAGCAGTCGGTGGGGGGTGGACACTGAAGCTTTCTTT

J: TRBJ2-1
size: -
D: TRBD2
V: TRBV7-9
CDR3: CASSFPSGRSYNEQFF
DNA: TGTGCCAGCAGCTTCCCAAGCGGGAGATCCTACAATGAGCAGTTCTTC

J: TRBJ2-7
size: few
D: TRBD2
V: TRBV6-1
CDR3: CASSPGLAGAGEQYF
DNA: TGTGCCAGCAGCCCCGGACTAGCGGGAGCTGGCGAGCAGTACTTC

J: TRBJ1-1
size: once
D: -
V: TRBV18
CDR3: CASSPGAQATEAFF
DNA: TGTGCCAGCTCACCAGGGGCCCAAGCCACTGAAGCTTTCTTT

J: TRBJ2-7
size: -
D: -
V: TRBV30
CDR3: CAWSITGVGQYF
DNA: TGTGCCTGGAGTATTACGGGAGTGGGGCAGTACTTC

J: TRBJ1-1
size: once
D: -
V: TRBV12-5
CDR3: CASGTSENTEAFF
DNA: TGTGCTAGTGGTACCTCAGAGAACACTGAAGCTTTCTTT

J: TRBJ2-3
size: -
D: TRBD2
V: TRBV5-1
CDR3: CASSLVASGSTDTQYF
DNA: TGCGCCAGCAGCTTGGTGGCTAGCGGGAGCACAGATACGCAGTATTTT

J: TRBJ2-7
size: -
D: -
V: TRBV19
CDR3: CASSTLTGGEQYF
DNA: TGTGCCAGTAGTACCCTGACCGGGGGCGAGCAGTACTTC

J: TRBJ2-7
size: -
D: -
V: TRBV7-2
CDR3: CASSPGLFSYEQYF
DNA: TGTGCCAGCAGCCCAGGGCTATTCTCCTACGAGCAGTACTTC

J: TRBJ1-2
size: once
D: -
V: TRBV5-8
CDR3: CASSLRRALWVGYTF
DNA: TGTGCCAGCAGCTTGCGGCGGGCTTTATGGGTGGGCTACACCTTC

J: TRBJ2-3
size: -
D: TRBD2
V: TRBV30
CDR3: CAWRPSGGLLTTDTQYF
DNA: TGTGCCTGGAGGCCTAGCGGGGGCCTCTTAACCACAGATACGCAGTATTTT

J: TRBJ1-3
size: -
D: -
V: TRBV27
CDR3: CASSLRPLGTGNTIYF
DNA: TGTGCCAGCAGTTTACGTCCACTGGGCACCGGAAACACCATATATTTT

J: TRBJ2-1
size: few
D: -
V: TRBV28
CDR3: CASISGNHNEQFF
DNA: TGTGCCAGCATCTCAGGGAATCACAATGAGCAGTTCTTC

J: TRBJ2-1
size: -
D: TRBD1
V: TRBV6-1
CDR3: CASFRGGTGDHEQFF
DNA: TGTGCCAGCTTTAGGGGAGGGACAGGGGACCATGAGCAGTTCTTC

J: TRBJ2-1
size: -
D: TRBD2
V: TRBV28
CDR3: CASSSYSGVNYNEQFF
DNA: TGTGCCAGCAGTTCCTATAGCGGGGTAAACTACAATGAGCAGTTCTTC

J: TRBJ2-1
size: -
D: -
V: TRBV29-1
CDR3: CSARTVHEQFF
DNA: TGCAGCGCTCGGACAGTCCATGAGCAGTTCTTC

J: TRBJ1-2
size: -
D: -
V: TRBV9
CDR3: CASSGQGHNYGYTF
DNA: TGTGCCAGCAGCGGCCAGGGTCACAACTATGGCTACACCTTC